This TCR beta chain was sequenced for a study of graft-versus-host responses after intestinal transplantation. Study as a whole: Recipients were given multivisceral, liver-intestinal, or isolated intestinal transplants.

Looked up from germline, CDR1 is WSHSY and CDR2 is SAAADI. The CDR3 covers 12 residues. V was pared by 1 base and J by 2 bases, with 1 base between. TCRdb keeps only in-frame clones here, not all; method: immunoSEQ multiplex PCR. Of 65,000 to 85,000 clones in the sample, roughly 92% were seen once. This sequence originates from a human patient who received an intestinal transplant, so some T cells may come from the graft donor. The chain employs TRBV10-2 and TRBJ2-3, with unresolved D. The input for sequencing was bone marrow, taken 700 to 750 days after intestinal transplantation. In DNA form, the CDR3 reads TGCGCCAGCAGTGAGTACACAGATACGCAGTATTTT. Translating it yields CASSEYTDTQYF.